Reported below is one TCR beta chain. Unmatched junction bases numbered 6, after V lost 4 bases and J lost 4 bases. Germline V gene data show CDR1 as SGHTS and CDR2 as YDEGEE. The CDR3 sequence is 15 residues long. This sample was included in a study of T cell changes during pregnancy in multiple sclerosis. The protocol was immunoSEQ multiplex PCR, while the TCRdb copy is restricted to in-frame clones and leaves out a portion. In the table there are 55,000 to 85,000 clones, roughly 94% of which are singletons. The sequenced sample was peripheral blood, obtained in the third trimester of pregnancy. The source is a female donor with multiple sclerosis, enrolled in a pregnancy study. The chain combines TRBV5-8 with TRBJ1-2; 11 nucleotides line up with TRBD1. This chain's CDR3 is CASSRRDRGFYGYTF. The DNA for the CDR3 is TGTGCCAGCAGCCGCCGGGACAGGGGGTTCTATGGCTACACCTTC.